This T cell receptor beta chain was sequenced in a study of blood T cell repertoires in COVID-19. Source study methods: Amplification of reference gene primers provided the estimated nucleated cell counts. The method was immunoSEQ multiplex PCR; TCRdb's version includes in-frame clones alone and lacks a portion of them. The DNA was the basis for D and trimming; V, J and clone size are from that table. The data show around 250,000 clones, with roughly 86% seen just once and approximately 6.8% held by the top ten. The V gene's germline CDR1 is MNHEY and CDR2 SVGAGI. After removal of 8 bases from V and 4 bases from J, the junction contained 5 bases not matched to a gene. This CDR3 has 13 amino acids.

The origin of this receptor is a woman in her seventies with active or convalescent COVID-19. The specimen sequenced was peripheral blood. The V call is TRBV6-5, the J call TRBJ1-3, with TRBD1 identical over 7 bases. The CDR3 sequence is CASGDREGNTIYF. The CDR3 DNA is TGTGCCAGCGGAGACAGGGAAGGAAACACCATATATTTT.